This T cell receptor beta chain was captured in a study of cytomegalovirus exposure and HLA in healthy donors (dated 2017 in TCRdb). Study-level background: An earlier analysis of some 620 of the donors reported 250 to 350 Gb of sequence data and 95 million to 120 million unique TCR beta sequences obtained from 150 million to 200 million T cells. Donor age, sex, ethnicity and CMV serostatus were compiled together with the repertoire data. A later genetic analysis used genome-wide SNP genotypes for about three fifths of the roughly 700 donors, treating that subset as a discovery cohort. Class I and class II HLA loci were covered by the typing at four-digit resolution. Because of strong linkage in the cohort, five DR-DQ haplotypes were treated as single units for association and clustering. Among the roughly 410 genotyped donors, approximately 82% belonged to the genetic ancestry cluster associated with self-reported Caucasian donors. The study was designed to test whether signatures of past pathogen exposure could be identified by cataloging public T cell receptors. A later analysis re-analyzed previously published TCR beta repertoires from approximately 700 donors and added high-resolution HLA genotyping to study TCR occurrence patterns. An early release covering about 600 HLA-typed donors comprised 300 to 350 gigabases of sequencing data and around 86 million unique TCR sequences. Along with the approximately 650-subject first cohort, a separate validation cohort of over a hundred different subjects was used. Every repertoire in the discovery cohort had been generated on one and the same sequencing platform. Among 398 genotyped donors of the cohort, an average of about 240,000 unique TCR beta nucleotide sequences were sequenced per donor, around 18% of them non-productive. To decide whether each TCR beta V gene segment behaved as functional or pseudogenic, an earlier analysis of some 580 of the donors relied on high-throughput TCR beta sequencing. Typing coverage varied by locus: about 629-630 donors for A, B, C, DRB1 and DQB1; approximately 500 for DQA1; approximately 610 for DPA1; more than 450 for DPB1. Rather than using new phenotypic data, the later analysis identified candidate immune exposures from TCR beta sequences and from how often those sequences occurred across donors. To predict cytomegalovirus infection status, the study brought together high-throughput TCR immunosequencing, statistical association of individual TCRs with disease status, and machine learning. The study used immunosequencing to profile the T cell repertoires of approximately 650 subjects and linked those repertoires to cytomegalovirus serostatus.

The cohort consisted of 650 to 850 healthy bone marrow donors. At the time of sampling, all cohort members were nominally healthy, though unrecorded immune exposures were likely present. CMV serostatus was recorded as positive for roughly 300 and negative for about 55% of the roughly 670 cohort members, whereas no CMV serostatus was recorded for the donor in question. A peripheral blood sample was collected from each donor, and TCR beta sequencing was performed on peripheral blood mononuclear cells. The Qiagen DNeasy Blood Extraction Kit was used to extract genomic DNA from the blood cell samples. About this clone: Its specific antigen is unknown. Base qualities are not at hand, and no much larger clone is one base apart.

Libraries were constructed by the immunoSEQ multiplex PCR assay. For the multiplex PCR, a mixture combining 60 forward primers for TCR Vbeta segments and 13 reverse primers for TCR Jbeta segments was used. The CDR3 region of rearranged TCR beta genes was amplified from genomic DNA by a multiplex PCR assay. The amplified TCR beta libraries were sequenced on the Illumina HiSeq System as 87-base-pair reads. The original methods were these. In a later analysis, 77 million or so unique TCR beta chains were counted across the 650 to 750 repertoires, and about 9.9 million of these chains were shared by at least two donors. A nearest-neighbor algorithm error-corrected the raw reads and collapsed the reads into unique sequences, merging closely related sequences to remove PCR and sequencing errors. CDR3 sequences were aligned to IMGT reference sequences to assign V, D and J gene segments. For a sequence to be retained, a match of at least six nucleotides was required to both a V gene segment and a J gene segment. A rearrangement was called productive if the CDR3 had no stop codons and remained in frame with V and J, and every other rearrangement was called non-productive. CDR3 was defined according to IMGT convention as the region running from the second conserved V-encoded cysteine to the conserved J-encoded phenylalanine. In an earlier analysis of roughly 610 of the donors, sequences lacking an unambiguous match to a single V gene segment were excluded. An earlier analysis of 587 of the donors classified V segments as functional when productive rearrangements were above 56.7% and as segregating when the standard deviation between donors was above 5%. A statistical classification framework was developed to diagnose cytomegalovirus status using the catalog of TCR beta chain sequences. V and J gene assignment, in a later analysis, came from comparing TCR nucleotide sequences with IMGT/GENE-DB human TR gene sequences. The TCRdist pipeline was used in a later analysis to assign CDR3 sequences and most-parsimonious VDJ recombination scenarios. In a later analysis, every TCR beta chain was defined by the combination of its CDR3 amino acid sequence and its V-gene family, and reads without a unique V-gene family were dropped. In a later analysis, 500 to 650 highly shared, low-generation-probability nucleotide sequences were removed to address suspected cross-contamination and a sequencing artifact. For each public chain, a later analysis derived a clonal expansion index from normalized ranks of inferred template counts within each repertoire. Generation probabilities in a later analysis came from a VDJ recombination model fitted to out-of-frame rearrangements, and those results were checked against IGoR. A later analysis scored TCR-TCR, TCR-HLA and TCR-CMV co-occurrence with hypergeometric tests, applying a repertoire-size bias correction to TCR pairs. To estimate false discovery rates, a later analysis permuted the HLA or CMV assignments 20 times. In a later analysis, co-occurring TCRs were grouped with DBSCAN, and TCRdist sequence similarity was added when clustering was performed within HLA-allele-positive subsets. Repertoires with fewer than 30,000 or more than 120,000 public chains were left out of co-occurrence clustering, as were five repertoires with anomalous nucleotide sharing. Imported from immuneACCESS, the table was reduced by TCRdb to in-frame sequences with V and J called. These copies leave out some clones; in studies compared against another copy, an unresolved V gene accounts for under half, and the cause of the remainder is not known. From that table come the V and J calls and clone size; the DNA was used to work out D and trimming. Within this sample are under 250,000 clones, with over 75% of them counted one time only. Over 1% of the sample is in the top ten clones.

According to the germline V gene, CDR1 reads SQVTM and CDR2 reads ANQGSEA. Its CDR3 holds 11 amino acids, cysteine through phenylalanine. Only the CDR3 portion is preserved as DNA: 33 bases, with reading frame beginning at the first base. V is trimmed back by 6 bases and J by 6 bases, and the junction contains 5 bases that no gene match accounts for. General findings and caveats noted by the study authors: While some public TCRs were present in many individuals, most TCR sequences turned up only very rarely across donors. A later genetic analysis reported fewer N-insertions in productive TCRs among donors in an Asian-associated ancestry cluster than the roughly 620-donor mean. The earlier analysis of 587 of the donors excluded some 15 rarely observed V segments, including chromosome 9 orphons, because counts were too low. Roughly uniform sequencing depth across donors was assumed in presence/absence analyses, although this assumption may not hold. A further reported finding was that TCR beta sequences accurately predicted the HLA-A and HLA-B alleles for most subjects in the first cohort. Because some donors lacked HLA typing at each locus, the association tests relied only on the typed subset. According to a later analysis, most CMV-associated TCR beta chains appeared to be HLA-restricted, and the HLA associations seemed to be driven largely by CMV exposure. In an earlier analysis of some 500 of the donors, most TCR beta V segments were observed in productive rearrangements about 87% or about 30% of the time, broadly matching IMGT annotations. Immune exposure information for the cohort was limited to CMV serostatus. A later analysis found that TCR association rates varied across HLA loci, with DRB1 alleles showing the most associated TCRs and HLA-C alleles the fewest. Assigning TCR associations to individual alleles was difficult when HLA alleles, especially DR and DQ, strongly co-occurred. In the study, 150 to 200 TCR beta chains were listed as associated with cytomegalovirus. The authors suggested that the approach could potentially be generalized to other disease states and immunological phenotypes. Some IMGT-functional V segments, including TRBV6-2 and TRBV6-3, could not be told apart with the 87-base-pair reads, so those segments were excluded. A later analysis reported that several top co-occurrence clusters appeared linked to parvovirus B19, influenza, CMV and Epstein-Barr virus. In a later genetic analysis, a missense DCLRE1C variant was associated with V-gene and J-gene trimming of TCR beta chains, and the association was replicated in an independent cohort. Linkage disequilibrium might explain the correlated functional status among segregating V segments, but an unknown experimental factor could not be excluded. A cluster of highly shared sequence variants was judged likely to be a technical artifact of the sequencing pipeline. In both the original and validation cohorts, the classifier was reported to diagnose cytomegalovirus status with high specificity and sensitivity. Specific HLA alleles were associated with roughly 16,000 TCR beta sequences at a false discovery rate of 0.05 in a later analysis. In this cohort, only TCR beta chains were sequenced, and detectable features were limited by the absence of alpha or paired-chain data. In vitro tests confirmed that a few of the cytomegalovirus-associated TCR beta chains recognize cytomegalovirus antigens. In a later analysis, HLA-associated TCR beta chains were found to be more clonally expanded and to have lower generation probabilities than equally common non-associated chains.

The sequence was collected from a human donor in good health. The chain joins TRBV29-1 to TRBJ2-7, with TRBD1 matching 7 junction bases. The sample taken for sequencing was PBMCs. The DNA reads TGCAGCGTGGAAACAGGGGCCGAGCAGTACTTC. Its protein product is CSVETGAEQYF.